A single sample is the source of the 32 T cell receptor beta chains below, sequenced in a study of identical twins listed by TCRdb under 2016. The library was made by 5' RACE. Sequencing relied on an Illumina HiSeq 2000. Through fastp at Q25 and MiXCR, TCRdb rebuilt clones from the public reads, retaining in-frame beta chains. Identical CDR3 protein sequences are pooled into one entry, listed with their most common genes and DNA. The sample yields 690,000 or so distinct CDR3 sequences; roughly 6% were counted once. Of the sample, 1.5% to 2% falls within the top ten clones. The sample was naive T cells sorted from blood. The cell subset or site label on this specimen signifies: cells isolated with a human naive T-cell isolation kit. Source of these receptors: a man aged 18 to 30 in good health.

This clonotype showed up many times. The chain couples TRBV25-1 to TRBJ2-2; the match to TRBD2 covers 8 bases. The CDR3 contains 16 residues. Germline lookup yields CDR1 MGHDK and CDR2 SYGVNS. V lost 0 bases, J lost 4 bases, and 4 bases stayed unmatched. CDR3 coding DNA: TGTGCCAGCAGTGAATATAGCGGGGCTGCCACCGGGGAGCTGTTTTTT. Amino acid sequence: CASSEYSGAATGELFF. Together with reference TRBV25-1 and TRBJ2-2, the CDR3 gives the full variable domain: EADIYQTPRYLVIGTGKKITLECSQTMGHDKMYWYQQDPGMELHLIHYSYGVNSTEKGDLSSESTVSRIRTEHFPLTLESARPSHTSQYLCASSEYSGAATGELFFGEGSRLTVL.

The chain recombines TRBV18 with TRBJ2-3; D not resolved. CDR1 is KGHSH and CDR2 is LQKENI in the germline V gene. Between the trimmed V and J ends, which lost 6 bases and 2 bases, there was a span of 15 bases. The CDR3 runs 15 residues. The CDR3 protein is CASSPIDGITDTQYF. The CDR3 bases are TGTGCCAGCTCGCCCATCGACGGAATCACAGATACGCAGTATTTT.

In this sample, this clonotype turned up many times. V gene TRBV15 combines with J gene TRBJ2-5, with 8 bases aligning to TRBD1. J lost 6 bases, V lost 0 bases, and 9 bases had no gene match. Germline-derived CDR1 and CDR2 are LNHNV and YYDKDF (reference sequence). The CDR3 is made up of 16 amino acids. The CDR3 DNA sequence: TGTGCCACCAGCAGAGAAGGGGGACAGGCGGTTCAGACCCAGTACTTC. As protein: CATSREGGQAVQTQYF.

This clonotype was counted many times. The rearrangement links TRBV12-3 or TRBV12-4 to TRBJ2-2; D is perhaps TRBD1 (6 bases). The CDR3 extends over 13 amino acids. With 7 bases removed from V and 7 bases from J, the gap between germline ends came to 13 bases. The chain's CDR3 is CASTRQGIGELFF. Here the CDR3 DNA reads TGTGCCAGCACCCGCCAGGGGATCGGGGAGCTGTTTTTT.

This clonotype has a count of ten or more. This chain uses TRBV6-2 or TRBV6-3 with TRBJ1-1; TRBD1 agrees at 10 bases. CDR1 MNHEY and CDR2 SVGEGT come from the germline V gene. Germline trimming cut 5 bases from V and 9 bases from J; bases unmatched to any gene: 0. The CDR3 is made up of 11 amino acids. The CDR3 sequence is CASSDRGQAFF. CDR3 DNA: TGTGCCAGCAGTGACAGGGGGCAAGCTTTCTTT.

This clonotype has a handful of counts. The V gene is TRBV3-1, the J gene TRBJ2-1, with 9 bases aligning to TRBD2. CDR3 length: 13 residues. CDR1 and CDR2 (germline): LGHDT, YNNKEL (reference sequence). The trim removed 0 bases at V and 14 bases at J, leaving 5 bases unmatched. The CDR3 reads CASSQEESGRKFF. CDR3 DNA sequence: TGTGCCAGCAGCCAAGAAGAGAGCGGGAGGAAGTTCTTC.

This chain connects TRBV7-8 to TRBJ1-5, with D unclear. V lost 1 base and J 7 bases, leaving 11 bases between the germline ends. The CDR3 totals 14 residues. Germline V gene sequence: CDR1 SGHVS, CDR2 FQNEAQ. The CDR3: CASSLVGGQQPQHF. The CDR3 DNA reads TGTGCCAGCAGCTTAGTCGGAGGTCAGCAGCCCCAGCATTTT.

This chain joins TRBV20-1 and TRBJ2-1; maybe TRBD1 (5 bases). V lost 6 bases to trimming and J lost 15 bases, with 18 bases between them. Germline values: CDR1 DFQATT, CDR2 SNEGSKA (reference sequence). CDR3 size: 11 residues. Here the CDR3 reads CSAGRTYAWFF. Written as DNA, the CDR3 is TGCAGTGCCGGCCGGACATACGCCTGGTTCTTC.

There are many counts of this clonotype. The chain carries TRBV12-3 or TRBV12-4 and TRBJ1-4, with a weak D call TRBD1 (5 bases). Deletions cut 3 bases from V and 5 bases from J, with 10 bases between. The CDR3 sequence is 14 residues long. This CDR3 is CASSLQGGNEKLFF. The CDR3 DNA reads TGTGCCAGCAGTTTGCAGGGCGGGAATGAAAAACTGTTTTTT.

This clonotype occurred many times. The chain has TRBV12-3 or TRBV12-4 and TRBJ2-5, with D perhaps matching TRBD2 (6 bases). Trimming cost V 3 bases and J 2 bases, with 10 bases left between them. This CDR3 comprises 14 residues. This CDR3 is CASSFGGLQETQYF. The CDR3, as DNA: TGTGCCAGCAGTTTTGGGGGGTTACAAGAGACCCAGTACTTC.

This clonotype was counted many times. The chain couples TRBV10-3 to TRBJ2-1; 13 bases align to TRBD2. This CDR3 has 18 amino acids. J was trimmed by 0 bases and V by 7 bases; bases with no gene match: 9. CDR1 is ENHRY and CDR2 is SYGVKD in the germline V gene. This CDR3 is CAITPTSGRTSSYNEQFF. The CDR3 DNA reads TGTGCCATCACCCCGACTAGCGGGAGGACCAGCTCCTACAATGAGCAGTTCTTC.

This clonotype came up many times. The chain recombines TRBV20-1 with TRBJ2-1; 16 nucleotides match TRBD2. The CDR3 has 15 amino acids. Germline V CDR1 and CDR2: DFQATT, SNEGSKA (reference sequence). After removal of 5 bases from V and 8 bases from J, the junction contained 6 bases not matched to a gene. The CDR3 spells CSAEPGLAGGDEQFF. In DNA, the CDR3 is TGCAGTGCTGAACCGGGACTAGCGGGAGGGGATGAGCAGTTCTTC.

This clonotype has at least ten counts. The CDR3 nucleotides read TGCGCCAGCAGCTTGGTCCAGGGAAGGGGGACCACAGATACGCAGTATTTT. Translated: CASSLVQGRGTTDTQYF. The chain employs TRBV5-1 and TRBJ2-3; possible D gene TRBD1, 6 bases. Trimming took 0 bases from V and 2 from J, leaving 16 bases between them. The CDR3 runs 17 residues. The germline V gene has CDR1 SGHRS and CDR2 YFSETQ.

In its sample, this clonotype was seen a few times. The chain is built from TRBV7-9 and TRBJ1-2; 7 bases map to TRBD1. Germline trimming cut 0 bases from V and 5 bases from J; bases unmatched to any gene: 6. There are 15 residues in the CDR3. Germline CDR1 and CDR2: SEHNR and FQNEAQ (reference sequence). The CDR3 spells CASSLARQGRYGYTF. Here the CDR3 DNA reads TGTGCCAGCAGCTTAGCCCGACAGGGACGGTATGGCTACACCTTC.

Ten or more counts support this clonotype. The chain couples TRBV5-1 to TRBJ2-2; D is tentatively TRBD1 or TRBD2 (5 bases each). Between the trimmed V and J ends, which lost 4 bases and 3 bases, there was a span of 13 bases. In germline, CDR1 is SGHRS, CDR2 YFSETQ. The CDR3 extends over 15 amino acids. CDR3 residues: CASSLTRGDTGELFF. CDR3 bases: TGCGCCAGCAGCCTGACGAGGGGTGACACCGGGGAGCTGTTTTTT.

V gene TRBV12-3 or TRBV12-4 combines with J gene TRBJ1-5; maybe TRBD1 (5 bases). V shed 3 bases and J shed 10 bases, with 19 bases lying between them. The CDR3 length is 15 residues. CDR3 sequence (DNA): TGTGCCAGCAGTTTGGCAGGGAGCCTTTCTCGCCCCCAGCATTTT. Translation gives CASSLAGSLSRPQHF.

This clonotype was seen only a few times. The V call is TRBV6-2 or TRBV6-3, the J call TRBJ2-7; 7 bases line up with TRBD1. The CDR3 has 15 amino acids. In germline, CDR1 is MNHEY, CDR2 SVGEGT. J gave up 3 bases and V 5 bases, and 10 bases lay outside the gene matches. The CDR3 DNA is TGTGCCAGCAGTCGACACCCGGGACAGAGCTACGAGCAGTACTTC. Its protein product is CASSRHPGQSYEQYF.

This clonotype appeared many times. The CDR3 nucleotides are TGTGCCATCACCCGAAGAGGACAGGGGGAGACTGAAGCTTTCTTT. It yields the protein CAITRRGQGETEAFF. The V gene is TRBV10-3, the J gene TRBJ1-1; 10 bases agree with TRBD1. Germline V gene data show CDR1 as ENHRY and CDR2 as SYGVKD. V was pared by 7 bases and J by 5 bases, with 10 bases of the junction left unmatched. This CDR3 is built from 15 residues.

This clonotype was picked up one time. The chain carries TRBV4-3 and TRBJ2-1; D might be TRBD1 (5 bases). The germline CDR1 and CDR2 sequences are LGHNA and YSLEER. V gave up 4 bases and J gave up 6 bases, with 13 bases separating them. The CDR3 consists of 14 residues. CDR3 sequence reads: CASSPAQASNEQFF. In nucleotides, the CDR3 is TGCGCCAGCAGCCCGGCACAGGCCTCCAATGAGCAGTTCTTC.

This clonotype was seen at least ten times. This rearrangement joins TRBV12-3 or TRBV12-4 to TRBJ1-1, with TRBD1 as a possible D gene (6 bases). Trimming cost V 5 bases and J 3 bases, with 13 bases left between them. This CDR3 contains 14 residues. The CDR3 nucleotides read TGTGCCAGCAGTCCGCGGGACATAGACACTGAAGCTTTCTTT. This translates into CASSPRDIDTEAFF.

In its sample, this clonotype was seen many times. This sequence joins TRBV29-1 and TRBJ2-1; 10 bases agree with TRBD2. This CDR3 is built from 13 residues. Germline V lookup: CDR1 SQVTM, CDR2 ANQGSEA. Trimming at V came to 7 bases and at J to 5 bases, leaving 5 bases not matched to a gene. The CDR3 bases are TGCAGCGGAAGCGGGAGGGCCCACAATGAGCAGTTCTTC. Its protein product is CSGSGRAHNEQFF.

This clonotype was counted at least ten times. The chain couples TRBV2 to TRBJ1-5; D ambiguous. CDR1 and CDR2 from the germline V gene are SNHLY and FYNNEI. V gave up 11 bases and J gave up 0 bases, with 14 bases separating them. CDR3 length equals 14 residues. The CDR3 sequence: CAGATRYSNQPQHF. CDR3 bases: TGTGCCGGAGCGACCCGGTATAGCAATCAGCCCCAGCATTTT.

This clonotype was detected many times. The V gene is TRBV7-2, the J gene TRBJ2-2; D call uncertain. Per germline, CDR1 SGHTA and CDR2 FQGNSA. Trimming took off 0 bases at V and 7 bases at J, with 3 bases between the two ends. The CDR3 is 12 residues long. CDR3 protein: CASSLALGELFF. The CDR3 DNA is TGTGCCAGCAGCTTAGCGCTCGGGGAGCTGTTTTTT. Together with reference TRBV7-2 and TRBJ2-2, the CDR3 gives the full variable domain: GAGVSQSPSNKVTEKGKDVELRCDPISGHTALYWYRQSLGQGLEFLIYFQGNSAPDKSGLPSDRFSAERTGGSVSTLTIQRTQQEDSAVYLCASSLALGELFFGEGSRLTVL.

This clonotype was recorded a few times. V gene TRBV12-3 or TRBV12-4 combines with J gene TRBJ2-7; D may be TRBD1 (6 bases). This CDR3 has 14 residues. The germline V and J ends were trimmed by 4 bases and 4 bases, with 14 bases remaining between them. Here the CDR3 DNA reads TGTGCCAGCAGTTCACCGACAGGACAATACGAGCAGTACTTC. Translation gives CASSSPTGQYEQYF.

The chain combines TRBV2 with TRBJ1-4; perhaps TRBD1 as D (5 bases). CDR3 length: 15 amino acids. Germline loops: CDR1 SNHLY, CDR2 FYNNEI. Trimming took 2 bases from V and 4 from J, leaving 11 bases between them. The CDR3 protein is CASSELTGGNEKLFF. The CDR3 nucleotides are TGTGCCAGCAGTGAACTCACCGGGGGTAATGAAAAACTGTTTTTT. Drawing the rest from reference TRBV2 and TRBJ1-4, the complete variable domain is EPEVTQTPSHQVTQMGQEVILRCVPISNHLYFYWYRQILGQKVEFLVSFYNNEISEKSEIFDDQFSVERPDGSNFTLKIRSTKLEDSAMYFCASSELTGGNEKLFFGSGTQLSVL.

This clonotype was counted at least ten times. The chain uses TRBV11-1 and TRBJ1-1; tentative D call: TRBD1 (5 bases). The CDR3 has 16 residues. Between the trimmed V and J ends, which lost 5 bases and 6 bases, there was a span of 22 bases. CDR1 is SGHAT, CDR2 FQDESV, per germline (reference sequence). The CDR3 reads CASSGRGEISFSEAFF. The CDR3, as DNA: TGTGCCAGCAGCGGACGGGGCGAGATTAGTTTCTCTGAAGCTTTCTTT.

Only a few counts were recorded for this clonotype. The J gene is TRBJ2-5, the V gene TRBV29-1; either TRBD1 or TRBD2 may supply D (5 bases each). Trimming cost V 4 bases and J 2 bases, with 14 bases left between them. The CDR3 sequence is 14 residues long. Per the germline V gene, CDR1 is SQVTM and CDR2 is ANQGSEA. The CDR3 DNA sequence: TGCAGCGTTGCGGTCGGGGCGCAACAAGAGACCCAGTACTTC. It yields the protein CSVAVGAQQETQYF.

This clonotype occurred many times. J is TRBJ2-7 and V is TRBV5-5; TRBD2 is a possible D gene (5 bases). Trimming took off 3 bases at V and 7 bases at J, with 17 bases between the two ends. This CDR3 spans 14 amino acids. The germline gives CDR1 SGHKS, CDR2 YYEKEE (reference sequence). CDR3 DNA: TGTGCCAGCAGCTGGAGGTATAATAACCAAGAGCAGTACGTC. It yields the protein CASSWRYNNQEQYV.

The genes are TRBV6-5 and TRBJ2-1; 8 bases are a match to TRBD2. The CDR3 spans 17 residues. V lost 2 bases to trimming and J lost 6 bases; unmatched junction nucleotides: 12. Per the germline V gene, CDR1 is MNHEY and CDR2 is SVGAGI. CDR3 sequence reads: CASSYPAPGREPNEQFF. The CDR3 DNA reads TGTGCCAGCAGTTACCCCGCGCCCGGGAGGGAACCCAATGAGCAGTTCTTC.

This rearrangement joins TRBV3-1 to TRBJ1-1; 7 bases are shared with TRBD1. Losses at the gene ends were 8 bases for V and 1 base for J; bases not matched to a gene: 13. Germline assignment: CDR1 LGHDT and CDR2 YNNKEL (reference sequence). The CDR3 is made up of 16 amino acids. CDR3 sequence: CASPENRDRQNTEAFF. As DNA, the CDR3 is TGTGCCAGCCCTGAGAACCGGGACAGACAGAACACTGAAGCTTTCTTT.

This clonotype has only a few counts. The chain uses TRBV2 and TRBJ1-1, with 7 bases matching TRBD1. This CDR3 has 12 amino acids. V gave up 5 bases and J gave up 6 bases; unmatched junction bases: 3. Germline V gene lookup returns CDR1 SNHLY and CDR2 FYNNEI. For the CDR3, the DNA is TGTGCCAGCAGTAAGGGGGCCCCTGAAGCTTTCTTT. Translation gives CASSKGAPEAFF.

In the case of this clonotype: Given a much more abundant clone one base away, this may be a read error. The chain uses TRBV24-1 and TRBJ2-1, with 13 bases matching TRBD2. In germline, CDR1 is KGHDR, CDR2 SFDVKD. There are 16 residues in the CDR3. CDR3 sequence reads: CTTSDSGLAGANEQFF. CDR3 DNA sequence: TGTACCACCAGTGATTCTGGACTAGCGGGAGCCAATGAGCAGTTCTTC.